Sequencing of this T cell receptor (beta chain) was carried out in a study of cytomegalovirus exposure and HLA in healthy donors. Study observations and caveats: The study recorded 150 to 200 TCR beta chains that were cytomegalovirus-associated. High sensitivity and specificity were reportedly achieved when the classifier diagnosed cytomegalovirus status.

CDR3 length: 14 residues. Germline CDR1 reads SGDLS; CDR2 reads YYNGEE. V was pared by 2 bases and J by 4 bases, with 5 bases of the junction left unmatched. Details on this clone: Its matching antigen is unknown.

60 Vbeta and 13 Jbeta primers were used in PCR. Repertoires were generated with immunoSEQ multiplex PCR, while TCRdb's copy carries only in-frame clones and drops some. The top ten clones hold roughly 4.4% of a sample with about 110,000 clones, about 76% of them seen once. The TCR comes from a man aged 25-45 years in good health and CMV-seropositive. The rearrangement joins TRBV9 to TRBJ1-1, with 7 bases identical to TRBD1. Sequenced: PBMCs. In nucleotides, the CDR3 is TGTGCCAGCAGCGTCGACAGGGTTTCCACTGAAGCTTTCTTT. This encodes CASSVDRVSTEAFF.